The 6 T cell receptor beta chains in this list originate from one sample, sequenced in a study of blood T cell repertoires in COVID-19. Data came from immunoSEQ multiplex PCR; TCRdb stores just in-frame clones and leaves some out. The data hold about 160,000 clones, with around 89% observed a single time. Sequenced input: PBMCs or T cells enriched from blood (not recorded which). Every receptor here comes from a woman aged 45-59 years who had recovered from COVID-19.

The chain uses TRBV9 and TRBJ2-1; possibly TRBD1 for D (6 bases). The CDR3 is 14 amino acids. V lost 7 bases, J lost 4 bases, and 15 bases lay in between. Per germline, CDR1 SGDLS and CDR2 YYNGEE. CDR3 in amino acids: CASEAGTKYNEQFF. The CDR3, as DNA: TGTGCCAGCGAGGCCGGGACAAAATACAATGAGCAGTTCTTC. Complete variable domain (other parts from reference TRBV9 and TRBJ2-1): DSGVTQTPKHLITATGQRVTLRCSPRSGDLSVYWYQQSLDQGLQFLIQYYNGEERAKGNILERFSAQQFPDLHSELNLSSLELGDSALYFCASEAGTKYNEQFFGPGTRLTVL.

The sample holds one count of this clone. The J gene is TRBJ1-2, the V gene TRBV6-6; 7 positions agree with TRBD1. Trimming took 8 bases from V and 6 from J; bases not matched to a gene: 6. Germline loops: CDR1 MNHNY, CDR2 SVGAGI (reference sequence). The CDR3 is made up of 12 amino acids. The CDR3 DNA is TGTGCCAGCCAACGACAGGGAAATGGCTACACCTTC. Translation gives CASQRQGNGYTF.

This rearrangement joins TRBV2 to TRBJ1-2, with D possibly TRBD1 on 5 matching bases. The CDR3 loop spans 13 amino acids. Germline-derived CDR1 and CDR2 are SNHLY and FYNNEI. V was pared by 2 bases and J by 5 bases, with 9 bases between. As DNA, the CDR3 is TGTGCCAGCAGTGAAAAAGGGGCTTATGGCTACACCTTC. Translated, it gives CASSEKGAYGYTF.

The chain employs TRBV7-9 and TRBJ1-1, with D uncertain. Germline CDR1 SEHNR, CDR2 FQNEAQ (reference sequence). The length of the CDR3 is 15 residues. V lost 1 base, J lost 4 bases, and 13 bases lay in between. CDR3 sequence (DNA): TGTGCCAGCAGCTTAGTTGTGGGAGTGGGCACTGAAGCTTTCTTT. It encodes CASSLVVGVGTEAFF.

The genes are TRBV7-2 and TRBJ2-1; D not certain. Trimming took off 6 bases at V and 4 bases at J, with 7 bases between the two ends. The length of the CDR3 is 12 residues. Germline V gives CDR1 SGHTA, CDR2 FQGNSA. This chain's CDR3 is CASRTGYNEQFF. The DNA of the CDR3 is TGTGCCAGCAGGACGGGTTACAATGAGCAGTTCTTC.

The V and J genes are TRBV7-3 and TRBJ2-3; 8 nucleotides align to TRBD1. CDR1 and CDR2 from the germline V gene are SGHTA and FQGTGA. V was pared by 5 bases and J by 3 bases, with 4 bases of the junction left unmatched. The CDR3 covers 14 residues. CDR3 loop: CASSIRTGTDTQYF. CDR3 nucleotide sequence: TGTGCCAGCAGCATTCGGACAGGGACAGATACGCAGTATTTT.